The rows below give T cell receptor beta chains drawn from one sample of a study of cytomegalovirus exposure and HLA in healthy donors. Clones were read by immunoSEQ multiplex PCR, and TCRdb kept only the in-frame ones, dropping some. The table includes some 70,000 clones, around 97% detected once. The source material was PBMCs. The receptors come from a man younger than 30 in good health and CMV-seronegative. CDR3s include the opening cysteine and the closing phenylalanine or tryptophan. D genes are given only for firm matches. Clone size is not always given. Where it is, it says once, few, many or a class for expanded clones.

D	size	V	J	CDR3	DNA
.	.	TRBV6-1	TRBJ2-7	CASRDTYEQYF	TGTGCCAGCAGGGACACCTACGAGCAGTACTTC
TRBD2	.	TRBV7-2	TRBJ2-1	CASSLGGRSYNEQFF	TGTGCCAGCAGCTTAGGCGGGAGATCCTACAATGAGCAGTTCTTC
TRBD2	.	TRBV29-1	TRBJ2-5	CSVERRGGETQYF	TGCAGCGTTGAACGGCGGGGGGGAGAGACCCAGTACTTC
TRBD2	.	TRBV13	TRBJ2-1	CASSLAGGPEQFF	TGTGCCAGCAGCTTAGCGGGAGGGCCCGAGCAGTTCTTC
TRBD1	.	TRBV5-4	TRBJ1-1	CASSGDSHEAFF	TGTGCCAGCAGCGGGGACAGCCATGAAGCTTTCTTT
.	.	TRBV7-8	TRBJ2-7	CASSPPGSSYEQYF	TGTGCCAGCAGCCCCCCGGGGAGCTCCTACGAGCAGTACTTC
TRBD1	once	TRBV5-1	TRBJ2-2	CASSFGTANTGELFF	TGCGCCAGCAGCTTTGGGACAGCGAACACCGGGGAGCTGTTTTTT
.	.	TRBV5-1	TRBJ2-1	CASSIYFSSYNEQFF	TGCGCCAGCAGTATCTACTTTAGCTCCTACAATGAGCAGTTCTTC
.	.	TRBV2	TRBJ1-2	CASSDQGNYGYTF	TGTGCCAGCAGTGATCAGGGCAACTATGGCTACACCTTC
TRBD1	.	TRBV28	TRBJ2-5	CASSTPGQGQETQYF	TGTGCCAGCAGTACACCGGGACAGGGACAAGAGACCCAGTACTTC
TRBD2	.	TRBV10-3	TRBJ2-1	CAISSRGRTSGGVEQFF	TGTGCCATCAGTTCCCGGGGACGGACTAGCGGGGGGGTGGAGCAGTTCTTC
.	.	TRBV6-5	TRBJ2-2	CASSPHTGELFF	TGTGCCAGCAGCCCTCACACCGGGGAGCTGTTTTTT
TRBD1	.	TRBV7-8	TRBJ2-7	CASSSRGQAYEQYF	TGTGCCAGCAGCTCCCGAGGACAGGCATACGAGCAGTACTTC
TRBD2	once	TRBV9	TRBJ2-5	CASSSGLAGVGETQYF	TGTGCCAGCAGCTCTGGACTAGCGGGAGTTGGAGAGACCCAGTACTTC
TRBD1	.	TRBV6-5	TRBJ1-5	CASSYGQGSNQPQHF	TGTGCCAGCAGTTATGGACAGGGCAGCAATCAGCCCCAGCATTTT
TRBD1	.	TRBV19	TRBJ1-2	CASSSRDSHTYGYTF	TGTGCCAGTAGTTCCCGGGACAGTCACACCTATGGCTACACCTTC
.	.	TRBV10-2	TRBJ2-7	CASSPYRDSYEQYF	TGCGCCAGCAGTCCTTACAGGGACTCCTACGAGCAGTACTTC
.	.	TRBV11-2	TRBJ2-7	CASSLQAGSEQYF	TGTGCCAGCAGCTTACAGGCCGGAAGCGAGCAGTACTTC
.	.	TRBV10-2	TRBJ2-7	CASSESRLAVDYEQYF	TGCGCCAGCAGTGAATCTCGTCTAGCTGTTGACTACGAGCAGTACTTC
.	.	TRBV25-1	TRBJ1-1	CASSWSMNTEAFF	TGTGCCAGCAGTTGGAGCATGAACACTGAAGCTTTCTTT
TRBD1	.	TRBV7-9	TRBJ2-7	CASSPRQGAEQYF	TGTGCCAGCAGCCCTCGACAGGGAGCCGAGCAGTACTTC
.	.	TRBV4-1	TRBJ1-1	CASSQSGLNTEAFF	TGCGCCAGCAGCCAGTCAGGACTTAACACTGAAGCTTTCTTT
.	once	TRBV4-2	TRBJ2-3	CASSQEIKTVPSTDTQYF	TGTGCCAGCAGCCAAGAAATTAAGACTGTCCCTAGCACAGATACGCAGTATTTT
.	.	TRBV6-6	TRBJ2-1	CASSPRVGGNEQFF	TGTGCCAGCAGCCCCCGGGTAGGGGGCAATGAGCAGTTCTTC
.	.	TRBV18	TRBJ2-3	CASSQRDTQYF	TGTGCCAGCTCACAGAGAGATACGCAGTATTTT
.	.	TRBV29-1	TRBJ1-5	CSVEVGGDQPQHF	TGCAGCGTTGAAGTCGGAGGTGATCAGCCCCAGCATTTT
.	.	TRBV10-3	TRBJ2-7	CAISQLQGSYEQYF	TGTGCCATCAGCCAGTTGCAGGGCTCCTACGAGCAGTACTTC
TRBD1	.	TRBV27	TRBJ1-1	CASSSPLKTGLNTEAFF	TGTGCCAGCAGTTCCCCCTTAAAGACAGGGCTGAACACTGAAGCTTTCTTT
.	.	TRBV7-9	TRBJ1-1	CASSLGALNTEAFF	TGTGCCAGCAGCTTAGGGGCTCTGAACACTGAAGCTTTCTTT
TRBD1	.	TRBV27	TRBJ2-5	CASSGQALAQETQYF	TGTGCCAGCAGTGGACAGGCATTAGCTCAAGAGACCCAGTACTTC
.	.	TRBV25-1	TRBJ2-1	CASSDVTGSSYNEQFF	TGTGCCAGCAGTGATGTCACAGGAAGCTCCTACAATGAGCAGTTCTTC
.	.	TRBV28	TRBJ1-2	CASSIHPYGYTF	TGTGCCAGCAGTATACACCCTTATGGCTACACCTTC
.	.	TRBV5-1	TRBJ2-1	CASSPYLSGDSYNEQFF	TGCGCCAGCAGCCCGTACTTATCGGGAGACTCCTACAATGAGCAGTTCTTC
TRBD2	.	TRBV30	TRBJ2-1	CAWSVAGDGGEQFF	TGTGCCTGGAGTGTTGCGGGAGATGGTGGTGAGCAGTTCTTC
.	.	TRBV6-1	TRBJ1-5	CASRNGGQPQHF	TGTGCCAGCAGAAACGGAGGACAGCCCCAGCATTTT
.	.	TRBV7-9	TRBJ2-1	CASSDNNEQFF	TGTGCCAGCAGCGACAACAATGAGCAGTTCTTC
.	.	TRBV2	TRBJ1-1	CASSDRVRWNTEAFF	TGTGCCAGCAGTGACAGGGTCCGGTGGAACACTGAAGCTTTCTTT
TRBD1	.	TRBV19	TRBJ2-6	CASSIAGGDSGANVLTF	TGTGCCAGTAGTATAGCAGGGGGAGACTCTGGGGCCAACGTCCTGACTTTC
TRBD1	once	TRBV12-5	TRBJ1-5	CASRVAGTGVRGDQPQHF	TGTGCTAGTAGAGTTGCCGGGACAGGGGTAAGGGGGGATCAGCCCCAGCATTTT
.	.	TRBV27	TRBJ1-2	CASSEGYGYTF	TGTGCCAGCAGCGAGGGTTATGGCTACACCTTC
TRBD1	.	TRBV27	TRBJ2-1	CASSLTGGKYNEQFF	TGTGCCAGCAGTCTGACAGGGGGGAAATACAATGAGCAGTTCTTC
.	.	TRBV11-2	TRBJ2-2	CASSLVTGGELFF	TGTGCCAGCAGCTTAGTTACGGGTGGGGAGCTGTTTTTT
TRBD1	.	TRBV29-1	TRBJ1-4	CSAGTAREKLFF	TGCAGCGCCGGGACAGCCAGAGAAAAACTGTTTTTT
.	.	TRBV16	TRBJ1-2	CASSQSTGYGYTF	TGTGCCAGCAGCCAATCGACCGGGTATGGCTACACCTTC
.	once	TRBV18	TRBJ2-1	CASSPFFQGSYNEQFF	TGTGCCAGCTCACCATTTTTTCAGGGATCCTACAATGAGCAGTTCTTC
.	.	TRBV5-6	TRBJ2-1	CASSLGTVNEQFF	TGTGCCAGCAGCTTGGGGACTGTCAATGAGCAGTTCTTC
.	.	TRBV6-5	TRBJ2-7	CASSYSAGTYEQYF	TGTGCCAGCAGTTACTCTGCCGGGACCTACGAGCAGTACTTC
.	.	TRBV27	TRBJ2-7	CASSSRGSLYEQYF	TGTGCCAGCAGCTCAAGGGGCAGTCTCTACGAGCAGTACTTC
.	.	TRBV28	TRBJ1-6	CASTIAPSSYNSPLHF	TGTGCCAGCACCATCGCACCGAGCTCCTATAATTCACCCCTCCACTTT
.	.	TRBV10-3	TRBJ1-1	CAISESGRTEAFF	TGTGCCATCAGTGAGTCAGGGAGAACTGAAGCTTTCTTT
TRBD1	.	TRBV10-2	TRBJ1-6	CASSVGTGAASPLHF	TGCGCCAGCAGTGTAGGGACAGGGGCGGCTTCACCCCTCCACTTT